This T cell receptor (beta chain) is drawn from a study of blood T cell repertoires in COVID-19. CDR1 and CDR2 (germline): KGHSH, LQKENI. With 3 bases removed from V and 5 bases from J, the gap between germline ends came to 19 bases. The CDR3 extends over 16 amino acids. TCRdb's copy holds only in-frame clones and misses some; the assay was immunoSEQ multiplex PCR. The sample includes 75,000 to 95,000 clones, around 67% of them seen just once. Sequenced sample: peripheral blood. The sequence came from a man in his 70s with COVID-19, enrolled during active disease. The rearrangement links TRBV18 to TRBJ1-2; D may be TRBD1 (6 bases). This CDR3 reads CASSPTVGGGSYGYTF. The CDR3 DNA follows: TGTGCCAGCTCACCGACAGTTGGGGGCGGTTCGTATGGCTACACCTTC.